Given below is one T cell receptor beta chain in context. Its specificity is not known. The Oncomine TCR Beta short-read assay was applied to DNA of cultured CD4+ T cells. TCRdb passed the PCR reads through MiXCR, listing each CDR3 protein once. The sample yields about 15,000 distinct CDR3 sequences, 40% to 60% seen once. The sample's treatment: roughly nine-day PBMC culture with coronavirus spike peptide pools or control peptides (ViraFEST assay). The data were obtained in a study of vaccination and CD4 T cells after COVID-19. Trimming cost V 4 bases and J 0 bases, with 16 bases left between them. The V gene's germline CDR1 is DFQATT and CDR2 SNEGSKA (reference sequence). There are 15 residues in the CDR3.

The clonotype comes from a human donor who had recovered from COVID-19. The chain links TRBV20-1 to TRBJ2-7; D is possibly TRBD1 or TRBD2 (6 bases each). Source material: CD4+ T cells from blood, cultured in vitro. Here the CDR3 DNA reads TGCAGTGCTATTAGAGGTCGGGGGCCCTCCTACGAGCAGTACTTC. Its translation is CSAIRGRGPSYEQYF.